Shown below are 19 T cell receptor beta chains from a single sample sequenced in a study of T cells after yellow fever vaccination. One entry per CDR3 protein results from TCRdb running MiXCR on the 5' RACE reads. The data show about 310,000 distinct CDR3 sequences, less than 4.5% seen once. This sample comprised PBMCs, obtained on the day of the yellow fever booster vaccination. The source is a man between 18 and 35 years old who received the YFV17D yellow fever vaccine.

This clonotype was seen many times. A junction end diverges from the germline sequence, so it may reflect a read error. The chain is built from TRBV12-3 or TRBV12-4 and TRBJ2-7; 7 bases align to TRBD2. The CDR3 runs 15 residues. Here the CDR3 DNA reads TGTGCCAGCAGGTTAGCGGGTTCCAGCTCCTACGAGCAGTACTTC. Translating gives CASRLAGSSSYEQYF.

The gene calls are TRBV4-3 and TRBJ2-7; D uncertain. V was cut by 0 bases and J by 6 bases, with 12 bases left in between. The CDR3 covers 14 residues. The germline V gene encodes CDR1 LGHNA and CDR2 YSLEER. The CDR3 reads CASSQDQPLAEQYF. In DNA, the CDR3 is TGCGCCAGCAGCCAAGATCAGCCCCTTGCCGAGCAGTACTTC.

This clonotype was seen repeatedly, ten times or more. The V call is TRBV5-1, the J call TRBJ1-1; a weak D match, TRBD1 (5 bases). The CDR3 has 15 residues. Germline assignment: CDR1 SGHRS and CDR2 YFSETQ. Trimming took off 5 bases at V and 4 bases at J, with 18 bases between the two ends. The CDR3 bases are TGCGCCAGCAGTCCTACCGAGGGGCTGGTCACTGAAGCTTTCTTT. Translation: CASSPTEGLVTEAFF.

Ten or more counts support this clonotype. The CDR3 loop is CASSYSPGTGINTGELFF. CDR3 nucleotide sequence: TGTGCCAGCAGTTACTCCCCTGGGACAGGGATAAACACCGGGGAGCTGTTTTTT. The chain uses TRBV6-2 or TRBV6-3 and TRBJ2-2; 9 bases fit TRBD1. V shed 0 bases and J 2 bases; nucleotides not matched to a gene: 7. This CDR3 comprises 18 residues. Germline V gives CDR1 MNHEY, CDR2 SVGEGT.

In this sample, this clonotype turned up many times. V is TRBV5-6 and J is TRBJ2-5; D unclear. The V gene lost 3 bases and the J gene lost 5 bases, with 14 bases spanning the gap. The germline V gene encodes CDR1 SGHDT and CDR2 YYEEEE. This CDR3 region has 14 residues. CDR3 loop: CASSSGPTDETQYF. In nucleotides, the CDR3 is TGTGCCAGCAGCTCCGGACCGACCGATGAGACCCAGTACTTC.

The rearrangement joins TRBV5-4 to TRBJ2-1; the match to TRBD2 covers 8 bases. In germline, CDR1 is SGHNT, CDR2 YYREEE (reference sequence). CDR3 size: 16 residues. V dropped 0 bases and J dropped 6; count of bases not matched to a gene: 8. The CDR3 region has the DNA TGTGCCAGCAGCTTGGAAGTTTCGGGGGGGCTCAATGAGCAGTTCTTC. This sequence encodes CASSLEVSGGLNEQFF.

Ten or more counts support this clonotype. The chain joins TRBV7-9 to TRBJ2-1; 7 positions match TRBD1. V lost 5 bases, J lost 7 bases, and 8 bases stayed unmatched. The CDR3 has 14 residues. CDR1 SEHNR and CDR2 FQNEAQ come from the germline V gene (reference sequence). CDR3 residues: CASSGGQLGNEQFF. In nucleotides, the CDR3 is TGTGCCAGCAGCGGGGGACAGCTGGGGAATGAGCAGTTCTTC. Drawing the rest from reference TRBV7-9 and TRBJ2-1, the complete variable domain is DTGVSQNPRHKITKRGQNVTFRCDPISEHNRLYWYRQTLGQGPEFLTYFQNEAQLEKSRLLSDRFSAERPKGSFSTLEIQRTEQGDSAMYLCASSGGQLGNEQFFGPGTRLTVL.

This rearrangement joins TRBV3-1 to TRBJ1-1; D not certain. The CDR3 spans 18 residues. Germline V lookup: CDR1 LGHDT, CDR2 YNNKEL (reference sequence). The germline V and J ends were trimmed by 4 bases and 2 bases, with 23 bases remaining between them. The CDR3 bases are TGTGCCAGCAGCCCACTAGGGAACGCGGCATACCGCAACACTGAAGCTTTCTTT. It codes for CASSPLGNAAYRNTEAFF.

This clonotype was recorded many times. The V and J genes are TRBV12-3 or TRBV12-4 and TRBJ2-5; D tentatively fits TRBD1 or TRBD2 (5 bases each). Trimming removed 6 bases from V and 4 bases from J, with 18 bases in between. This CDR3 has 15 amino acids. This chain's CDR3 is CASRSFNRDPETQYF. In DNA form, the CDR3 reads TGTGCCAGCAGATCCTTTAACCGGGACCCAGAGACCCAGTACTTC.

The table lists this clonotype with a few counts. The rearrangement joins TRBV12-3 or TRBV12-4 to TRBJ1-5; D gene unclear. Trimming shortened V by 3 bases and J by 0 bases, and 6 bases separated the two germline ends. The CDR3 has 14 amino acids. CDR3 nucleotides: TGTGCCAGCAGTTTGACAAGTAGCAATCAGCCCCAGCATTTT. It is translated as CASSLTSSNQPQHF.

There are many counts of this clonotype. CDR3 in amino acids: CSAGPADTQYF. For the CDR3, the DNA is TGCAGTGCTGGACCGGCGGATACGCAGTATTTT. The chain combines TRBV20-1 with TRBJ2-3; D is unclear. This CDR3 comprises 11 residues. Trimming pared 5 bases from V and 6 bases from J, leaving 9 bases between. Germline V gene sequence: CDR1 DFQATT, CDR2 SNEGSKA (reference sequence).

This chain links TRBV5-1 with TRBJ2-3; the D gene is possibly TRBD2 (6 bases). The V gene's germline CDR1 is SGHRS and CDR2 YFSETQ. V was clipped by 0 bases and J by 6 bases, with 17 bases between them. This CDR3 is 16 amino acids long. The CDR3 is CASSLALANEGDTQYF. The CDR3 bases are TGCGCCAGCAGCTTGGCTCTAGCGAACGAAGGGGATACGCAGTATTTT.

The sample holds a few counts of this clonotype. This sequence joins TRBV12-3 or TRBV12-4 and TRBJ1-6, with 7 bases matching TRBD1. The CDR3 covers 15 residues. The ends lost 6 bases at V and 9 bases at J; junction bases unmatched: 11. The CDR3 nucleotides read TGTGCCAGCAGCCTCCTTGACAGGGCCGCTTCACCCCTCCACTTT. Protein sequence: CASSLLDRAASPLHF.

A few counts support this clonotype. The V gene is TRBV20-1, the J gene TRBJ2-3; D is ambiguous. Germline values: CDR1 DFQATT, CDR2 SNEGSKA (reference sequence). The CDR3 consists of 11 residues. V dropped 7 bases and J dropped 1 base, with 6 bases sitting between them. CDR3 residues: CSVARTDTQYF. The CDR3 DNA follows: TGCAGTGTCGCCCGCACAGATACGCAGTATTTT.

This clonotype has a handful of counts. The V and J genes are TRBV12-3 or TRBV12-4 and TRBJ2-5; no clear D gene. The V and J ends lost 6 bases and 2 bases respectively, with 13 bases between them. The length of the CDR3 is 14 residues. The CDR3 DNA is TGTGCCAGCAGCCCTTTAGGTGGGCAAGAGACCCAGTACTTC. It is translated as CASSPLGGQETQYF.

There are many counts of this clonotype. The rearrangement uses TRBV5-1 and TRBJ2-5; no reliable D call. V shed 4 bases and J shed 6 bases, with 19 bases lying between them. Germline assignment: CDR1 SGHRS and CDR2 YFSETQ. The CDR3 spans 15 residues. The CDR3 nucleotides read TGCGCCAGCAGCCTTACGGACGGATTCGCCCAGACCCAGTACTTC. Its translation is CASSLTDGFAQTQYF.

The J gene is TRBJ2-7, the V gene TRBV7-2, with 12 positions matching TRBD2. V lost 5 bases to trimming and J lost 11 bases; unmatched junction nucleotides: 4. This CDR3 is 12 amino acids long. Germline V CDR1 and CDR2: SGHTA, FQGNSA. The CDR3 DNA is TGTGCCAGCAGCCGACTAGCGGGGGACAAGTACTTC. Translating gives CASSRLAGDKYF. The full variable domain, with the rest looked up from reference TRBV7-2 and TRBJ2-7, is GAGVSQSPSNKVTEKGKDVELRCDPISGHTALYWYRQSLGQGLEFLIYFQGNSAPDKSGLPSDRFSAERTGGSVSTLTIQRTQQEDSAVYLCASSRLAGDKYFGPGTRLTVT.

Ten or more counts support this clonotype. The rearrangement links TRBV4-1 to TRBJ2-3, with D possibly matching TRBD2 (6 bases). The length of the CDR3 is 15 residues. Germline values: CDR1 MGHRA, CDR2 YSYEKL. V lost 0 bases to trimming and J lost 3 bases, with 10 bases between them. The CDR3 is CASSQDPGGTDTQYF. The CDR3 nucleotides are TGCGCCAGCAGCCAAGATCCCGGGGGTACAGATACGCAGTATTTT.

This clonotype was seen more than once but under ten times. The gene calls are TRBV30 and TRBJ2-5; the match to TRBD1 covers 9 bases. Germline lookup yields CDR1 GTSNPN and CDR2 SVGIG (reference sequence). This CDR3 is built from 15 residues. Trimming at V came to 1 base and at J to 4 bases, leaving 7 bases not matched to a gene. CDR3 region: CAWSGGQGPRETQYF. Written as DNA, the CDR3 is TGTGCCTGGAGTGGCGGACAGGGGCCTCGAGAGACCCAGTACTTC.